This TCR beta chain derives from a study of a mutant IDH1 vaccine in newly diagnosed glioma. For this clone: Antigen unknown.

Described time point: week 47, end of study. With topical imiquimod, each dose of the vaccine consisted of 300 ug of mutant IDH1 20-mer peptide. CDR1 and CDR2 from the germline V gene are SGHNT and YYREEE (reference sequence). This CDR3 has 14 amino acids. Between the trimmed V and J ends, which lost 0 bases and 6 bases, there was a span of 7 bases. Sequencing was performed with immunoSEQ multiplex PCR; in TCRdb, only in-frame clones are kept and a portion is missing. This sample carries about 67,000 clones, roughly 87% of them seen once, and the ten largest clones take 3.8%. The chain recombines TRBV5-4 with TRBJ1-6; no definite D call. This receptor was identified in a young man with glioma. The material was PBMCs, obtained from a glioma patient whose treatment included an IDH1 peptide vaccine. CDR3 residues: CASSLEAINSPLHF. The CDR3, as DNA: TGTGCCAGCAGCTTGGAGGCGATTAATTCACCCCTCCACTTT.